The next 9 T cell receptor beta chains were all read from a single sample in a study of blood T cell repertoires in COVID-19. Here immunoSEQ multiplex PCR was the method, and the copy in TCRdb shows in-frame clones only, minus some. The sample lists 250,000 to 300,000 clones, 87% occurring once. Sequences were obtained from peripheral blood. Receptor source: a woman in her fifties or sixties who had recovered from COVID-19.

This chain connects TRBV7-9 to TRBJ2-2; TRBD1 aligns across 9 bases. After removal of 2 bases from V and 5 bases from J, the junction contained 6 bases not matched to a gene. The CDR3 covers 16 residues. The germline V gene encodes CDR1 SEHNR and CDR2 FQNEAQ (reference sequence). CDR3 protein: CASSLTGTGITGELFF. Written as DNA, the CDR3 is TGTGCCAGCAGCTTAACCGGGACAGGGATAACCGGGGAGCTGTTTTTT.

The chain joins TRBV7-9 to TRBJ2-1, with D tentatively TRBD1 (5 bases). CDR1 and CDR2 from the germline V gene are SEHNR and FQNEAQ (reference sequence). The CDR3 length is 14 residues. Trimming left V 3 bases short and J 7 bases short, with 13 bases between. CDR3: CASSFPTAPNEQFF. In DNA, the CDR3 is TGTGCCAGCAGCTTCCCGACAGCCCCGAATGAGCAGTTCTTC.

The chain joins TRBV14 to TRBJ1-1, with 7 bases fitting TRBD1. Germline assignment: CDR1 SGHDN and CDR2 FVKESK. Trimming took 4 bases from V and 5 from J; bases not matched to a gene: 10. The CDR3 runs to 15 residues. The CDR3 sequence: CASSPLRTGGTEAFF. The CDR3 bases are TGTGCCAGCAGCCCGTTACGGACAGGAGGGACTGAAGCTTTCTTT.

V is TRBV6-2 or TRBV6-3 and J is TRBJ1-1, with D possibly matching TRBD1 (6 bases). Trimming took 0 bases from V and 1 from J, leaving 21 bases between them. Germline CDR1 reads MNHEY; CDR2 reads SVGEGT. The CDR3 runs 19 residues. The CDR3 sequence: CASSYSGAGAARRNTEAFF. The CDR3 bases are TGTGCCAGCAGTTACTCGGGAGCAGGGGCCGCAAGGAGGAACACTGAAGCTTTCTTT.

The CDR3 loop reads CAWGDRASSGNTIYF. The CDR3 region has the DNA TGTGCCTGGGGGGACAGGGCCTCCTCTGGAAACACCATATATTTT. J is TRBJ1-3 and V is TRBV30; the match to TRBD1 covers 9 bases. J was trimmed by 0 bases and V by 5 bases; bases with no gene match: 5. Looked up from germline, CDR1 is GTSNPN and CDR2 is SVGIG (reference sequence). The CDR3 is 15 amino acids.

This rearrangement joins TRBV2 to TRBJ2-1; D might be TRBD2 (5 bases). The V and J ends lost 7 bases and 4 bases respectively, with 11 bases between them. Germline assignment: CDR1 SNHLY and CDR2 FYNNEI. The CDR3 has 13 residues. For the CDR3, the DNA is TGTGCCAGCATAGAGAGCGGATACAATGAGCAGTTCTTC. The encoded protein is CASIESGYNEQFF.

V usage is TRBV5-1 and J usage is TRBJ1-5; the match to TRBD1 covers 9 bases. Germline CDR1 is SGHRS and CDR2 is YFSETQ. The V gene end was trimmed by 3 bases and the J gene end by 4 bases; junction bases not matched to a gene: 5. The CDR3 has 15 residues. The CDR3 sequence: CASSYGDRENQPQHF. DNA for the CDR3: TGCGCCAGCAGCTATGGGGACAGGGAAAATCAGCCCCAGCATTTT. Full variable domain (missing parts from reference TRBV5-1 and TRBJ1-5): KAGVTQTPRYLIKTRGQQVTLSCSPISGHRSVSWYQQTPGQGLQFLFEYFSETQRNKGNFPGRFSGRQFSNSRSEMNVSTLELGDSALYLCASSYGDRENQPQHFGDGTRLSIL.

The CDR3 sequence is CASSLGDRGNIQYF. For the CDR3, the DNA is TGCGCCAGCAGCTTGGGTGACAGGGGGAACATTCAGTACTTC. The chain carries TRBV5-1 and TRBJ2-4; 9 positions match TRBD1. Per germline, CDR1 SGHRS and CDR2 YFSETQ. CDR3 length equals 14 residues. V lost 0 bases and J lost 7; bases outside the gene matches: 2.

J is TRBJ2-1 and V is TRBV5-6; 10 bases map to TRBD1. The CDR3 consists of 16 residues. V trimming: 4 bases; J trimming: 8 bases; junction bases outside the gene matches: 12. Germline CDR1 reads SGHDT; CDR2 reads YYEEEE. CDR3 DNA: TGTGCCAGCAGCCGCGCATGGACAGGGGGTAGCGATGAGCAGTTCTTC. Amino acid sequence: CASSRAWTGGSDEQFF.